A single sample is the source of the 27 T cell receptor beta chains below, sequenced in a study of cytomegalovirus exposure and HLA in healthy donors. This table comes from immunoSEQ multiplex PCR, and its TCRdb copy is limited to in-frame clones, with some not included. Among around 300,000 clones, about 86% were seen once, and the ten largest hold 0.9% to 1.1%. The sequenced sample was PBMCs. These receptors came from a woman younger than 35 in good health and CMV-seronegative.

This clone was found a few times. The gene calls are TRBV7-9 and TRBJ2-7; TRBD1 might be the D (5 bases). CDR1 is SEHNR and CDR2 is FQNEAQ in the germline V gene (reference sequence). Trimming shortened V by 7 bases and J by 2 bases, and 12 bases separated the two germline ends. The length of the CDR3 is 13 residues. The CDR3, as DNA: TGTGCCAGCACCCACCCGACAGCCTACGAGCAGTACTTC. Translating it yields CASTHPTAYEQYF.

The genes are TRBV30 and TRBJ2-7; 7 nucleotides align to TRBD2. V lost 2 bases and J lost 2; bases outside the gene matches: 6. This CDR3 region has 14 residues. CDR1 and CDR2 (germline): GTSNPN, SVGIG (reference sequence). The CDR3 nucleotides read TGTGCCTGGAGTCGTCCTAGCGGCACCTACGAGCAGTACTTC. Protein sequence: CAWSRPSGTYEQYF.

The rearrangement uses TRBV7-6 and TRBJ2-3; possible D gene TRBD2, 6 bases. The germline V and J ends were trimmed by 5 bases and 8 bases, with 14 bases remaining between them. In germline, CDR1 is SGHVS, CDR2 FNYEAQ. The CDR3 is made up of 13 amino acids. The CDR3 DNA sequence: TGTGCCAGCAGCGAGAATAGCGGCTCTACGCAGTATTTT. Translated, it gives CASSENSGSTQYF.

The CDR3 is CASSFSGGVETQYF. For the CDR3, the DNA is TGCGCCAGCAGCTTCTCGGGGGGCGTCGAGACCCAGTACTTC. V usage is TRBV5-1 and J usage is TRBJ2-5; a weak D match, TRBD2 (7 bases). The V and J ends lost 2 bases and 5 bases respectively, with 13 bases between them. CDR3 length equals 14 residues. The germline CDR1 and CDR2 sequences are SGHRS and YFSETQ.

This chain links TRBV9 with TRBJ1-6; D unclear. Deletions cut 1 base from V and 7 bases from J, with 12 bases between. CDR3 size: 15 residues. Germline-derived CDR1 and CDR2 are SGDLS and YYNGEE. The CDR3 reads CASSVNSLPNSPLHF. The CDR3 DNA reads as TGTGCCAGCAGCGTAAATAGTCTTCCAAATTCACCCCTCCACTTT.

V usage is TRBV5-6 and J usage is TRBJ1-4; 7 nucleotides agree with TRBD1. The CDR3 has 16 amino acids. Germline V lookup: CDR1 SGHDT, CDR2 YYEEEE. The trim removed 0 bases at V and 7 bases at J, leaving 9 bases unmatched. CDR3 sequence (DNA): TGTGCCAGCAGCTTGGCTCTAAGGGGGCCGACTGAAAAACTGTTTTTT. It is translated as CASSLALRGPTEKLFF.

The CDR3 protein is CASSQGRTSGSSDTQYF. CDR3 DNA: TGCGCCAGCAGCCAAGGTCGGACTAGCGGGAGTTCAGATACGCAGTATTTT. The gene calls are TRBV4-1 and TRBJ2-3; 13 bases fit TRBD2. Germline CDR1 reads MGHRA; CDR2 reads YSYEKL. V gave up 1 base and J gave up 4 bases; unmatched junction bases: 5. The CDR3 length is 17 residues.

The J gene is TRBJ1-2, the V gene TRBV27, with no clear D. CDR1 is MNHEY and CDR2 is SMNVEV in the germline V gene (reference sequence). The germline V and J ends were trimmed by 5 bases and 8 bases, with 9 bases remaining between them. This CDR3 contains 11 residues. DNA for the CDR3: TGTGCCAGCAGTGGGCAGCGGGGCTACACCTTC. Amino acids: CASSGQRGYTF.

The chain links TRBV11-3 to TRBJ2-5; 13 bases agree with TRBD2. After removal of 5 bases from V and 0 bases from J, the junction contained 3 bases not matched to a gene. CDR1 SGHNT and CDR2 YENEEA come from the germline V gene. CDR3 length: 16 residues. The CDR3 is CASSVTSGRYQETQYF. CDR3 nucleotide sequence: TGTGCCAGCAGCGTGACTAGCGGGAGGTACCAAGAGACCCAGTACTTC.

The chain recombines TRBV6-5 with TRBJ1-2; the D gene is possibly TRBD1 (5 bases). Trimming took off 3 bases at V and 1 base at J, with 15 bases between the two ends. This CDR3 has 16 residues. CDR1 is MNHEY and CDR2 is SVGAGI in the germline V gene. The CDR3 region is CASSYATGVFNYGYTF. The DNA for the CDR3 is TGTGCCAGCAGTTATGCCACAGGAGTCTTTAACTATGGCTACACCTTC.

The chain is built from TRBV5-1 and TRBJ1-5; 8 positions match TRBD1. The CDR3 consists of 15 residues. The V and J ends lost 3 bases and 0 bases, in that order; junction bases with no gene match: 2. The V gene's germline CDR1 is SGHRS and CDR2 YFSETQ. CDR3 sequence reads: CASSSTGDSNQPQHF. CDR3 in DNA: TGCGCCAGCAGCTCGACAGGGGATAGCAATCAGCCCCAGCATTTT.

The chain carries TRBV6-5 and TRBJ2-1; 12 nucleotides agree with TRBD2. Germline CDR1 MNHEY, CDR2 SVGAGI. This CDR3 region has 15 residues. The ends lost 2 bases at V and 4 bases at J; junction bases unmatched: 0. DNA of the CDR3: TGTGCCAGCAGTTACGGGACTAGCGGGTACAATGAGCAGTTCTTC. Translating gives CASSYGTSGYNEQFF.

The gene calls are TRBV6-5 and TRBJ2-1; a weak D match, TRBD2 (5 bases). CDR1 MNHEY and CDR2 SVGAGI come from the germline V gene. The CDR3 covers 13 residues. The V and J ends lost 0 bases and 5 bases respectively, with 5 bases between them. CDR3 protein: CASSYSGDNEQFF. CDR3 nucleotides: TGTGCCAGCAGTTACTCCGGGGACAATGAGCAGTTCTTC.

This clone has a single count. The genes are TRBV12-5 and TRBJ2-1; 10 bases align to TRBD2. The CDR3 has 19 residues. Germline-derived CDR1 and CDR2 are LGHNT and FRNRAP. V dropped 0 bases and J dropped 7; count of bases not matched to a gene: 15. The CDR3 spells CASGLVSPISGRAGNEQFF. In nucleotides, the CDR3 is TGTGCTAGTGGTTTGGTCTCCCCTATAAGCGGGAGGGCCGGAAATGAGCAGTTCTTC.

This clone showed up just a few times. V and J are TRBV29-1 and TRBJ1-2, with D possibly being TRBD1 (5 bases). CDR3 size: 12 residues. Per the germline V gene, CDR1 is SQVTM and CDR2 is ANQGSEA. Trimming stripped 7 bases from V and 4 bases from J, with 13 bases between. The CDR3 nucleotides read TGCAGCGCGCAGGGTTCGGGCTATGGCTACACCTTC. The encoded protein is CSAQGSGYGYTF.

The chain is built from TRBV28 and TRBJ2-7; D gene unclear. Germline V CDR1 and CDR2: MDHEN, SYDVKM. V lost 2 bases and J lost 2, with 7 bases in between. The CDR3 length is 13 residues. This chain's CDR3 is CASSLNNPYEQYF. DNA of the CDR3: TGTGCCAGCAGTTTAAACAACCCCTACGAGCAGTACTTC.

The CDR3 coding sequence is TGTGCCAGTATTAGTTGGGGGGACACTGAAGCTTTCTTT. Protein: CASISWGDTEAFF. The chain couples TRBV19 to TRBJ1-1; D may be TRBD1 (5 bases). The V gene's germline CDR1 is LNHDA and CDR2 SQIVND (reference sequence). The ends were cut back, 7 bases at V and 3 bases at J, with 12 bases in the middle. The CDR3 totals 13 residues.

The V gene is TRBV5-1, the J gene TRBJ2-5, with TRBD1 matching 9 bases. Germline values: CDR1 SGHRS, CDR2 YFSETQ. The CDR3 covers 13 residues. V gave up 4 bases and J gave up 4 bases; unmatched junction bases: 2. The DNA for the CDR3 is TGCGCCAGCAGCCGGGACAGGGTAGAGACCCAGTACTTC. It translates to CASSRDRVETQYF. The whole variable domain, remainder taken from reference TRBV5-1 and TRBJ2-5, is KAGVTQTPRYLIKTRGQQVTLSCSPISGHRSVSWYQQTPGQGLQFLFEYFSETQRNKGNFPGRFSGRQFSNSRSEMNVSTLELGDSALYLCASSRDRVETQYFGPGTRLLVL.

The chain combines TRBV27 with TRBJ1-1; 9 nucleotides match TRBD1. The germline gives CDR1 MNHEY, CDR2 SMNVEV (reference sequence). The CDR3 contains 14 residues. Trimming cost V 6 bases and J 12 bases; bases outside gene matches: 14. This chain's CDR3 is CASSRRGPGQGSFF. CDR3 nucleotide sequence: TGTGCCAGCAGCCGTAGGGGGCCGGGACAGGGTTCTTTCTTT.

The chain uses TRBV2 and TRBJ2-7, with TRBD2 identical over 10 bases. The CDR3 length is 16 residues. Trimming at V came to 3 bases and at J to 2 bases, leaving 7 bases not matched to a gene. The V gene's germline CDR1 is SNHLY and CDR2 FYNNEI. CDR3 nucleotide sequence: TGTGCCAGCAGTGATATAGCGGGGGGCCTTCCCTACGAGCAGTACTTC. Encoded protein: CASSDIAGGLPYEQYF.

Concerning this clone: Other DNA sequences within the sample encode an identical CDR3. V usage is TRBV28 and J usage is TRBJ1-3; D uncertain. The germline V and J ends were trimmed by 3 bases and 4 bases, with 4 bases remaining between them. Germline V CDR1 and CDR2: MDHEN, SYDVKM. This CDR3 has 12 amino acids. CDR3 sequence (DNA): TGTGCCAGCAGTTTTCGGGGAAACACCATATATTTT. Amino acids: CASSFRGNTIYF.

The chain carries TRBV2 and TRBJ2-3; D gene unclear. The CDR3 contains 13 residues. Between the trimmed V and J ends, which lost 5 bases and 6 bases, there was a span of 12 bases. Germline V gives CDR1 SNHLY, CDR2 FYNNEI. The CDR3: CASSPAERDTQYF. The CDR3 DNA follows: TGTGCCAGCAGTCCTGCGGAGCGCGATACGCAGTATTTT. Looking up the rest from reference TRBV2 and TRBJ2-3 gives the full variable domain: EPEVTQTPSHQVTQMGQEVILRCVPISNHLYFYWYRQILGQKVEFLVSFYNNEISEKSEIFDDQFSVERPDGSNFTLKIRSTKLEDSAMYFCASSPAERDTQYFGPGTRLTVL.

This rearrangement joins TRBV9 to TRBJ2-7; 12 nucleotides match TRBD2. The CDR3 runs to 15 residues. CDR1 is SGDLS and CDR2 is YYNGEE in the germline V gene. V shed 3 bases and J 3 bases; nucleotides not matched to a gene: 4. In DNA form, the CDR3 reads TGTGCCAGCAGCGGACCGACTAGCGGGGGCTACGAGCAGTACTTC. Translating it yields CASSGPTSGGYEQYF.

The rearrangement links TRBV27 to TRBJ2-5; 8 nucleotides agree with TRBD1. The CDR3 has 15 amino acids. Germline values: CDR1 MNHEY, CDR2 SMNVEV (reference sequence). Germline trimming cut 8 bases from V and 5 bases from J; bases unmatched to any gene: 13. The CDR3 region is CASRFGQGDMETQYF. The CDR3 region has the DNA TGTGCCAGCCGATTCGGACAGGGAGATATGGAGACCCAGTACTTC.

J is TRBJ1-2 and V is TRBV19, with TRBD1 as a possible D gene (6 bases). Germline V CDR1 and CDR2: LNHDA, SQIVND (reference sequence). This CDR3 contains 13 residues. Trimming cost V 6 bases and J 4 bases, with 12 bases left between them. CDR3: CASSNDRTYGYTF. In DNA form, the CDR3 reads TGTGCCAGTAGCAATGACAGGACCTATGGCTACACCTTC.

The chain joins TRBV18 to TRBJ2-3, with D possibly TRBD2 on 5 matching bases. The V and J ends lost 6 bases and 3 bases respectively, with 16 bases between them. This CDR3 comprises 15 residues. Germline CDR1 is KGHSH and CDR2 is LQKENI. The CDR3 DNA reads as TGTGCCAGCTCTCCCCCGGGGATGGGTACAGATACGCAGTATTTT. It encodes CASSPPGMGTDTQYF.

This chain joins TRBV5-6 and TRBJ2-2; D is uncertain. CDR3 size: 15 residues. Trimming pared 0 bases from V and 5 bases from J, leaving 11 bases between. Germline loops: CDR1 SGHDT, CDR2 YYEEEE. The DNA for the CDR3 is TGTGCCAGCAGCTTGGTTACGCTAGAGACCGGGGAGCTGTTTTTT. It codes for CASSLVTLETGELFF. Using reference TRBV5-6 and TRBJ2-2 for the parts outside the CDR3, the full variable domain is DAGVTQSPTHLIKTRGQQVTLRCSPKSGHDTVSWYQQALGQGPQFIFQYYEEEERQRGNFPDRFSGHQFPNYSSELNVNALLLGDSALYLCASSLVTLETGELFFGEGSRLTVL.